This passage covers 8 T cell receptor beta chains from one sample sequenced in a study of T-cell reconstitution after alpha-beta-depleted transplantation in children. A library of TCRbeta sequences, prepared with unique molecular identifiers, was generated. TCRdb itself ran the PCR reads through MiXCR, one entry per CDR3 protein. This table holds about 460,000 distinct CDR3 sequences, approximately 10% found once. The specimen was PBMCs, mostly from graft donor cells, collected 180 days after TCRalphabeta/CD19-depleted stem cell transplant. These receptors were taken from a female patient between 2 and 15 years old who had a stem cell transplant for aplastic anemia, so the T cells may come from the graft donor.

A few counts support this clonotype. The gene calls are TRBV7-6 and TRBJ2-3; TRBD2 is a possible D gene (6 bases). CDR3 length equals 17 residues. V was pared by 1 base and J by 4 bases, with 18 bases between. CDR1 is SGHVS and CDR2 is FNYEAQ in the germline V gene. The CDR3 region is CASSLEAGIGGPDTQYF. In nucleotides, the CDR3 is TGTGCCAGCAGCTTAGAGGCGGGAATCGGTGGCCCAGATACGCAGTATTTT. The entire variable domain, with the rest obtained from reference TRBV7-6 and TRBJ2-3, is as follows: GAGVSQSPRYKVTKRGQDVALRCDPISGHVSLYWYRQALGQGPEFLTYFNYEAQQDKSGLPNDRFSAERPEGSISTLTIQRTEQRDSAMYRCASSLEAGIGGPDTQYFGPGTRLTVL.

The chain links TRBV29-1 to TRBJ1-4, with D hard to call. Germline-derived CDR1 and CDR2 are SQVTM and ANQGSEA. The V end lost 6 bases, the J end lost 7 bases, and 21 bases lay between the germline ends. The CDR3 is made up of 15 amino acids. The CDR3 nucleotides are TGCAGCGTGGTCGAACGAGGGCGACGGACTGAAAAACTGTTTTTT. This gives the protein CSVVERGRRTEKLFF.

There are a few counts of this clonotype. The chain is built from TRBV6-2 or TRBV6-3 and TRBJ2-6, with D tentatively TRBD2 (7 bases). The CDR3 is 20 residues long. Between the trimmed V and J ends, which lost 4 bases and 2 bases, there was a span of 24 bases. The germline V gene has CDR1 MNHEY and CDR2 SVGEGT. CDR3 DNA sequence: TGTGCCAGCAGTTCTTTTTTTCGCGGGGGCGGCTCGACTGGGGCCAACGTCCTGACTTTC. The encoded protein is CASSSFFRGGGSTGANVLTF.

This rearrangement joins TRBV12-3 or TRBV12-4 to TRBJ1-5; 7 bases map to TRBD1. The CDR3 length is 15 residues. The junction had 5 bases not matched to a gene; V was cut back by 3 bases and J by 3 bases. The DNA of the CDR3 is TGTGCCAGCAGTTTCGCACAGGGGCTCAATCAGCCCCAGCATTTT. Its translation: CASSFAQGLNQPQHF.

This clonotype was seen only a few times. V gene TRBV18 combines with J gene TRBJ1-2; D uncertain. The CDR3 runs to 14 residues. V dropped 6 bases and J dropped 5 bases, with 16 bases sitting between them. Germline CDR1 reads KGHSH; CDR2 reads LQKENI. CDR3 sequence (DNA): TGTGCCAGCTCGCGCCGCGGGCGGCATTATGGCTACACCTTC. Amino acids: CASSRRGRHYGYTF. Drawing the rest from reference TRBV18 and TRBJ1-2, the complete variable domain is NAGVMQNPRHLVRRRGQEARLRCSPMKGHSHVYWYRQLPEEGLKFMVYLQKENIIDESGMPKERFSAEFPKEGPSILRIQQVVRGDSAAYFCASSRRGRHYGYTFGSGTRLTVV.

The chain links TRBV27 to TRBJ2-7; 7 nucleotides agree with TRBD1. The junction had 7 bases not matched to a gene; V was cut back by 2 bases and J by 6 bases. Germline CDR1 reads MNHEY; CDR2 reads SMNVEV (reference sequence). This CDR3 contains 14 residues. This CDR3 reads CASSLIRAGGEQYF. In DNA form, the CDR3 reads TGTGCCAGCAGTTTAATAAGGGCAGGGGGCGAGCAGTACTTC.

This clonotype occurred many times. The chain couples TRBV20-1 to TRBJ1-1; TRBD1 agrees at 7 bases. CDR1 and CDR2 from the germline V gene are DFQATT and SNEGSKA (reference sequence). The V gene end was trimmed by 4 bases and the J gene end by 0 bases; junction bases not matched to a gene: 5. CDR3 size: 14 residues. CDR3 in DNA: TGCAGTGCTACCCGACAGGGAATGAACACTGAAGCTTTCTTT. It encodes CSATRQGMNTEAFF.

This clonotype was seen many times. J is TRBJ2-7 and V is TRBV12-3 or TRBV12-4, with a possible D match to TRBD2 (6 bases). The V and J ends lost 4 bases and 4 bases respectively, with 20 bases between them. The CDR3 spans 16 residues. CDR3 loop: CASSSNPGLYVYEQYF. The CDR3 bases are TGTGCCAGCAGTTCCAATCCGGGACTGTATGTGTACGAGCAGTACTTC.